Listed below are T cell receptor beta chains from one sample, sequenced in a study of blood T cell repertoires in COVID-19. TCRdb's copy holds only in-frame clones and misses some; the assay was immunoSEQ multiplex PCR. The sample includes about 190,000 clones, 84% of them seen just once. The specimen was PBMCs or T cells enriched from blood (not recorded which). Receptor source: a woman aged 25 to 39 who had recovered from COVID-19. The conserved cysteine and the conserved F or W are not part of the CDR3 here.

v_call: TRBV11-2
cdr3_aa: ASSLIALAEETQY

v_call: TRBV5-4
cdr3_aa: ASSSPGGSPYEQY

v_call: TRBV9
cdr3_aa: ASSGGDSYNEQF

v_call: TRBV18
cdr3_aa: ASSPRGKPTDTQY

v_call: TRBV27
cdr3_aa: ASSLALTDTQY

v_call: TRBV18
cdr3_aa: ASSSDRGNQPQH

v_call: TRBV9
cdr3_aa: ASSATGGSSDTQY

v_call: TRBV28
cdr3_aa: ASSLFGQGAGEKLF

v_call: TRBV5-6
cdr3_aa: ASSFRGTASFNYGYT

v_call: TRBV15
cdr3_aa: ATSRRPGHTNTEAF